A single sample is the source of the 16 T cell receptor beta chains below, sequenced in a study of T cell repertoires in aging, cancer and after chemotherapy. Multiplex touch-down PCR with TRB-A/B primers amplified rearranged V-D-J TRB sequences. TCRdb passed the multiplex PCR reads through MiXCR, listing each CDR3 protein once. This sample has more than 8,500 distinct CDR3 sequences, with under 45% found just once. TCR beta rearrangements were amplified from peripheral blood genomic DNA. Input material: blood. Receptors were obtained from a human donor in good health.

V usage is TRBV27 and J usage is TRBJ2-7; 8 positions agree with TRBD1. Germline V CDR1 and CDR2: MNHEY, SMNVEV (reference sequence). The CDR3 spans 15 residues. J lost 2 bases, V lost 6 bases, and 9 bases had no gene match. The CDR3, as DNA: TGTGCCAGCAGCCAAAACAGGGGGTTCACCTACGAGCAGTACTTC. Protein product: CASSQNRGFTYEQYF.

This clonotype appeared once. The rearrangement links TRBV10-3 to TRBJ1-1, with 7 bases matching TRBD1. The V gene's germline CDR1 is ENHRY and CDR2 SYGVKD. V shed 5 bases, J shed 6 bases, and the junction held 9 bases outside the gene matches. The CDR3 sequence is 14 residues long. CDR3 in DNA: TGTGCCATCAGTAGTGGACAGGATGAACCTGAAGCTTTCTTT. Translated, it gives CAISSGQDEPEAFF.

The chain combines TRBV6-1 with TRBJ2-2; possibly TRBD1 for D (6 bases). CDR3 size: 14 residues. V was trimmed by 6 bases and J by 3 bases, leaving 11 bases between them. The germline CDR1 and CDR2 sequences are MNHNS and SASEGT. CDR3 in amino acids: CASRSQGYTGELFF. In DNA, the CDR3 is TGTGCCAGCAGGTCACAGGGATACACCGGGGAGCTGTTTTTT.

The rearrangement joins TRBV6-2 or TRBV6-3 to TRBJ2-2; D is uncertain. CDR3 size: 13 residues. CDR1 MNHEY and CDR2 SVGEGT come from the germline V gene. V lost 2 bases to trimming and J lost 6 bases, with 7 bases between them. The CDR3 loop reads CASSYVTSGELFF. The CDR3 DNA follows: TGTGCCAGCAGTTACGTCACGTCCGGGGAGCTGTTTTTT.

As regards this clonotype: The junction does not match germline at one end; this may be a read error. The chain joins TRBV5-5 to TRBJ1-1, with D possibly being TRBD1 (5 bases). The CDR3 loop spans 11 amino acids. CDR1 and CDR2 from the germline V gene are SGHKS and YYEKEE (reference sequence). CDR3 sequence reads: CASSLDDMGTF. As DNA, the CDR3 is TGTGCCAGCAGCTTGGATGATATGGGGACCTTT. Full variable domain (outside the CDR3, taken from reference TRBV5-5 and TRBJ1-1): DAGVTQSPTHLIKTRGQQVTLRCSPISGHKSVSWYQQVLGQGPQFIFQYYEKEERGRGNFPDRFSARQFPNYSSELNVNALLLGDSALYLCASSLDDMGTFGQGTRLTVV.

This sequence joins TRBV6-5 and TRBJ2-5; no clear D. V was shortened by 5 bases and J by 5 bases, with 18 bases between the two germline ends. The CDR3 spans 15 residues. Germline values: CDR1 MNHEY, CDR2 SVGAGI. This CDR3 is CASSELRVSLETQYF. For the CDR3, the DNA is TGTGCCAGCAGTGAATTAAGGGTCTCTCTGGAGACCCAGTACTTC.

This clonotype came up a few times. This chain joins TRBV6-5 and TRBJ1-2; D ambiguous. The V end lost 0 bases, the J end lost 8 bases, and 10 bases lay between the germline ends. This CDR3 has 13 residues. Germline values: CDR1 MNHEY, CDR2 SVGAGI. CDR3 DNA: TGTGCCAGCAGTTACTCGACTGAGCGGGGCTACACCTTC. This codes for CASSYSTERGYTF.

The chain has TRBV13 and TRBJ2-2, with 7 bases lining up with TRBD1. The germline gives CDR1 PRHDT, CDR2 FYEKMQ (reference sequence). V lost 7 bases and J lost 0; bases outside the gene matches: 8. The CDR3 length is 16 residues. CDR3 coding DNA: TGTGCCAGCAACAAAGACAGGGTGGCGAACACCGGGGAGCTGTTTTTT. Translating gives CASNKDRVANTGELFF. The full variable domain, with the rest looked up from reference TRBV13 and TRBJ2-2, is AAGVIQSPRHLIKEKRETATLKCYPIPRHDTVYWYQQGPGQDPQFLISFYEKMQSDKGSIPDRFSAQQFSDYHSELNMSSLELGDSALYFCASNKDRVANTGELFFGEGSRLTVL.

The table lists this clonotype with a few counts. V usage is TRBV6-5 and J usage is TRBJ1-5, with 9 bases identical to TRBD1. CDR1 and CDR2 (germline): MNHEY, SVGAGI. The V and J ends lost 6 bases and 1 base, in that order; junction bases with no gene match: 4. This CDR3 is 15 amino acids long. CDR3 bases: TGTGCCAGCAGCCCGGGACAGGGAAGCAATCAGCCCCAGCATTTT. This gives the protein CASSPGQGSNQPQHF.

This chain joins TRBV29-1 and TRBJ1-1; TRBD1 matches 7 bases. V trimming: 1 base; J trimming: 5 bases; junction bases outside the gene matches: 4. Germline V gene data show CDR1 as SQVTM and CDR2 as ANQGSEA. The length of the CDR3 is 13 residues. CDR3 nucleotide sequence: TGCAGCGTTGAAGTACAGGGGTGGACTGAAGCTTTCTTT. It yields the protein CSVEVQGWTEAFF. Looking up the rest from reference TRBV29-1 and TRBJ1-1 gives the full variable domain: SAVISQKPSRDICQRGTSLTIQCQVDSQVTMMFWYRQQPGQSLTLIATANQGSEATYESGFVIDKFPISRPNLTFSTLTVSNMSPEDSSIYLCSVEVQGWTEAFFGQGTRLTVV.

The chain carries TRBV19 and TRBJ2-7, with 11 bases lining up with TRBD2. The V segment lost 4 bases and the J segment 0 bases; nucleotides outside the gene matches: 14. The CDR3 consists of 19 residues. Germline V lookup: CDR1 LNHDA, CDR2 SQIVND (reference sequence). The CDR3 bases are TGTGCCAGTAGTAGTACTGGGGTACTAGCGGGAGCGAGCTCCTACGAGCAGTACTTC. This translates into CASSSTGVLAGASSYEQYF. Combining the CDR3 with reference TRBV19 and TRBJ2-7 gives the whole variable domain DGGITQSPKYLFRKEGQNVTLSCEQNLNHDAMYWYRQDPGQGLRLIYYSQIVNDFQKGDIAEGYSVSREKKESFPLTVTSAQKNPTAFYLCASSSTGVLAGASSYEQYFGPGTRLTVT.

The gene calls are TRBV2 and TRBJ2-5; a weak D match, TRBD2 (5 bases). In germline, CDR1 is SNHLY, CDR2 FYNNEI. CDR3 length: 12 residues. Trimming stripped 7 bases from V and 0 bases from J, with 6 bases between. This chain's CDR3 is CASMEDQETQYF. In DNA form, the CDR3 reads TGTGCCAGCATGGAGGACCAAGAGACCCAGTACTTC.

The chain combines TRBV6-1 with TRBJ2-7, with a possible D match to TRBD1 (6 bases). The CDR3 has 13 residues. V lost 7 bases to trimming and J lost 7 bases, with 17 bases between them. Germline V gene data show CDR1 as MNHNS and CDR2 as SASEGT. The CDR3 sequence: CASTVHRESEQYF. The DNA for the CDR3 is TGTGCCAGCACCGTACACAGGGAAAGTGAGCAGTACTTC.

The gene calls are TRBV10-3 and TRBJ2-1; 9 positions match TRBD1. There are 14 residues in the CDR3. The V gene's germline CDR1 is ENHRY and CDR2 SYGVKD. J gave up 1 base and V 11 bases, and 6 bases lay outside the gene matches. This CDR3 reads CAFSGQGSYNEQFF. Written as DNA, the CDR3 is TGTGCCTTCTCCGGACAGGGGTCCTACAATGAGCAGTTCTTC.

In its sample, this clonotype ranks as medium-sized. The chain is built from TRBV6-5 and TRBJ2-2, with 7 nucleotides matching TRBD1. Germline V gene data show CDR1 as MNHEY and CDR2 as SVGAGI. This CDR3 contains 13 residues. V shed 4 bases and J 8 bases; nucleotides not matched to a gene: 4. This CDR3 is CASSWTGAGELFF. The CDR3 nucleotides are TGTGCCAGCAGTTGGACAGGCGCTGGGGAGCTGTTTTTT.

The CDR3 reads CASEDPPQPQHF. CDR3 sequence (DNA): TGTGCCAGTGAGGACCCCCCTCAGCCCCAGCATTTT. V is TRBV19 and J is TRBJ1-5; D uncertain. Trimming stripped 8 bases from V and 6 bases from J, with 11 bases between. In germline, CDR1 is LNHDA, CDR2 SQIVND (reference sequence). CDR3 length equals 12 residues.